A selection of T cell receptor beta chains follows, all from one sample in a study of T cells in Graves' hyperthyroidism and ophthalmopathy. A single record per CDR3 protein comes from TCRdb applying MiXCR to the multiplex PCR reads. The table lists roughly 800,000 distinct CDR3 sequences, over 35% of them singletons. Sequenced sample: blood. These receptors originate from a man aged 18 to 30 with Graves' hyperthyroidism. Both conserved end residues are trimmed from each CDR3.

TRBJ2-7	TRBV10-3	AIRGLAAGEQY
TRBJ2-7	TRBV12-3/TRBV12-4	ASSTSSYEQY
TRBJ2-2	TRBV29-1	SVVGAVAGELF
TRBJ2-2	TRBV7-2	ASSPRLAGPTGELF
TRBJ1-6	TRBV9	ASSQVTGHYNSPLH
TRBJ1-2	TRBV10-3	AITRAGGDT
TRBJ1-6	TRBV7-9	ASSLLDYNSPLH
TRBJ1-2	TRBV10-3	AISEDPTNYGYT
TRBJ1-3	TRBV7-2	ASSLRSDTIY
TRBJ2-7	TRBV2	ASRTTGGEQY